This TCR beta chain was recovered during a study of T cell repertoires in cytomegalovirus infection. The overall study: An indication of both CMV infection and matching HLA type came from public TCR beta signatures. Overall study findings and caveats: People with CMV and the relevant HLA were identified by cumulative public TCR beta family frequency.

About this clonotype itself: As yet, its antigen is unknown.

One entry per CDR3 protein, called by TCRdb with MiXCR from the reads. The table lists about 120,000 distinct CDR3 sequences, about 33% of them singletons. The germline gives CDR1 SGHRS, CDR2 YFSETQ. V was cut by 5 bases and J by 6 bases, with 20 bases left in between. The CDR3 is 16 residues long. The receptor comes from a human donor in good health (CMV status not recorded). Some clones in this sample may be carry-over from other donors' samples. This sequence joins TRBV5-1 and TRBJ1-4, with D possibly matching TRBD1 (5 bases). The sequencing used CD8+ T cells from cultured PBMCs, collected from culture after CMV antigen stimulation. For the CDR3, the DNA is TGCGCCAGCAGTCCAACCCACCGGGACGGTGATGAAAAACTGTTTTTT. It is translated as CASSPTHRDGDEKLFF.